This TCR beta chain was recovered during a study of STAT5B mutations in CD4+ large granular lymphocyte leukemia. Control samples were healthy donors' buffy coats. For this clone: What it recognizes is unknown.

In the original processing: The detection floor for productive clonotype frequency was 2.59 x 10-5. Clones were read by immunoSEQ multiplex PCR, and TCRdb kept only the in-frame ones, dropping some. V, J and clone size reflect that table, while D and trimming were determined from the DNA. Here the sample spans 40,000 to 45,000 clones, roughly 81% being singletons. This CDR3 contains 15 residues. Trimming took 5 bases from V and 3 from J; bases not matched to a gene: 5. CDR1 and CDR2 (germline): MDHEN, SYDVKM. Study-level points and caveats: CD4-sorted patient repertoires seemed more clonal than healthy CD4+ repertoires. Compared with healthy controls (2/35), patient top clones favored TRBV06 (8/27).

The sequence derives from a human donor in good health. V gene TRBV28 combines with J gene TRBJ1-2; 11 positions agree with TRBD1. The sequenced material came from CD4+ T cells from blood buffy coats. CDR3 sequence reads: CASSTRDRGDYGYTF. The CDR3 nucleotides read TGTGCCAGCAGTACTCGGGACAGGGGGGACTATGGCTACACCTTC.